This entry lists 27 T cell receptor beta chains sequenced from one sample in a study of cytomegalovirus exposure and HLA in healthy donors. The PCR employed 60 Vbeta primers together with 13 Jbeta primers. Using immunoSEQ multiplex PCR, the repertoire was profiled, and TCRdb retains in-frame clones only, with some absent. The sample yields roughly 120,000 clones, just under 70% seen once. Sequencing input: PBMCs. The receptors were sampled from a woman in her seventies in good health and CMV-seropositive.

The chain links TRBV19 to TRBJ1-3, with 8 bases identical to TRBD1. Germline loops: CDR1 LNHDA, CDR2 SQIVND (reference sequence). This CDR3 spans 16 amino acids. V shed 5 bases, J shed 4 bases, and the junction held 10 bases outside the gene matches. The CDR3 bases are TGTGCCAGTAGTCCTCTTCAGGGGGCGTCAGGAAACACCATATATTTT. It yields the protein CASSPLQGASGNTIYF.

This clone was picked up one time. The J gene is TRBJ1-2, the V gene TRBV2, with unresolved D. Trimming removed 3 bases at V and 8 bases at J, with 7 bases between. The length of the CDR3 is 11 residues. In germline, CDR1 is SNHLY, CDR2 FYNNEI. As DNA, the CDR3 is TGTGCCAGCAGTGAGGGCAGAGGCTACACCTTC. It specifies CASSEGRGYTF.

This clone was recorded a few times. The chain has TRBV4-3 and TRBJ2-3; D is perhaps TRBD2 (5 bases). V was shortened by 0 bases and J by 1 base, with 11 bases between the two germline ends. In germline, CDR1 is LGHNA, CDR2 YSLEER. The CDR3 spans 16 residues. This CDR3 reads CASSQDTSGGTDTQYF. CDR3 coding DNA: TGCGCCAGCAGCCAAGATACCAGCGGAGGCACAGATACGCAGTATTTT.

The genes are TRBV29-1 and TRBJ2-1, with 7 bases lining up with TRBD1. The germline V gene encodes CDR1 SQVTM and CDR2 ANQGSEA. Unmatched junction bases numbered 8, after V lost 3 bases and J lost 6 bases. The CDR3 has 14 amino acids. Here the CDR3 reads CSVEAQGHPNEQFF. The CDR3, as DNA: TGCAGCGTTGAGGCACAGGGGCACCCCAATGAGCAGTTCTTC.

The V and J genes are TRBV19 and TRBJ2-7; tentative D call: TRBD1 (6 bases). Trimming cost V 1 base and J 6 bases, with 19 bases left between them. The V gene's germline CDR1 is LNHDA and CDR2 SQIVND (reference sequence). The CDR3 is 16 amino acids. The CDR3 here is CASSIVALTGLSEQYF. The CDR3, as DNA: TGTGCCAGTAGTATAGTTGCCCTAACAGGGTTGAGCGAGCAGTACTTC.

This clone was observed a handful of times. The chain recombines TRBV13 with TRBJ2-1; 9 bases match TRBD1. From germline, CDR1 is PRHDT and CDR2 FYEKMQ (reference sequence). The CDR3 extends over 14 amino acids. V dropped 4 bases and J dropped 6; count of bases not matched to a gene: 4. CDR3 bases: TGTGCCAGCAGCTCGTCGGACAGGGGCAATGAGCAGTTCTTC. This gives the protein CASSSSDRGNEQFF.

The rearrangement joins TRBV4-1 to TRBJ1-1; 9 bases line up with TRBD1. CDR3 length equals 16 residues. V shed 4 bases, J shed 1 base, and the junction held 7 bases outside the gene matches. Germline V gene sequence: CDR1 MGHRA, CDR2 YSYEKL. CDR3 region: CASSRGVQGANTEAFF. The CDR3 DNA follows: TGCGCCAGCAGCCGAGGGGTACAGGGGGCGAACACTGAAGCTTTCTTT.

This sequence joins TRBV30 and TRBJ2-2, with D perhaps TRBD1 (5 bases). The germline V and J ends were trimmed by 0 bases and 7 bases, with 21 bases remaining between them. Germline V gene lookup returns CDR1 GTSNPN and CDR2 SVGIG (reference sequence). The CDR3 runs to 17 residues. In nucleotides, the CDR3 is TGTGCCTGGAGTGTCCCCCCGACAGTGGACCCGCGCGGGGAGCTGTTTTTT. Amino acid sequence: CAWSVPPTVDPRGELFF.

The genes are TRBV25-1 and TRBJ1-2; D might be TRBD1 (5 bases). V shed 2 bases and J shed 7 bases, with 8 bases lying between them. Germline assignment: CDR1 MGHDK and CDR2 SYGVNS. This CDR3 region has 12 residues. The CDR3 reads CASSEQGIGYTF. The CDR3 DNA reads as TGTGCCAGCAGTGAACAGGGTATTGGCTACACCTTC.

V is TRBV6-5 and J is TRBJ1-4; TRBD1 matches 9 bases. The germline V gene encodes CDR1 MNHEY and CDR2 SVGAGI. V gave up 0 bases and J gave up 7 bases; unmatched junction bases: 6. The CDR3 runs to 16 residues. The CDR3 DNA sequence: TGTGCCAGCAGTTACTCGCCGACAGGGGGTGTTGAAAAACTGTTTTTT. This gives the protein CASSYSPTGGVEKLFF.

This clone was detected only once. The chain couples TRBV5-4 to TRBJ1-4, with 9 nucleotides matching TRBD1. Trimming at V came to 4 bases and at J to 7 bases, leaving 5 bases not matched to a gene. There are 14 residues in the CDR3. CDR1 and CDR2 from the germline V gene are SGHNT and YYREEE (reference sequence). The CDR3 loop reads CASSRTGAGEKLFF. The CDR3 coding sequence is TGTGCCAGCAGCCGGACAGGGGCGGGTGAAAAACTGTTTTTT.

The chain has TRBV5-1 and TRBJ2-2; 12 nucleotides align to TRBD2. The CDR3 totals 17 residues. Germline CDR1 SGHRS, CDR2 YFSETQ. V dropped 3 bases and J dropped 5; count of bases not matched to a gene: 8. Here the CDR3 reads CASSSLLAGGFTGELFF. CDR3 DNA sequence: TGCGCCAGCAGCTCCCTCCTAGCGGGGGGGTTTACCGGGGAGCTGTTTTTT.

In this sample, this clone turned up once. The chain recombines TRBV4-2 with TRBJ1-3; D possibly corresponds to TRBD1 (6 bases). The germline V gene has CDR1 LGHNA and CDR2 YNFKEQ. The CDR3 is 13 residues long. The V and J ends lost 2 bases and 8 bases respectively, with 10 bases between them. CDR3 loop: CASSQNRVDTIYF. The CDR3, as DNA: TGTGCCAGCAGCCAAAACAGGGTAGACACCATATATTTT.

This chain joins TRBV4-1 and TRBJ2-3, with 13 bases matching TRBD2. Germline V gene data show CDR1 as MGHRA and CDR2 as YSYEKL. V was pared by 1 base and J by 2 bases, with 9 bases of the junction left unmatched. The CDR3 extends over 19 amino acids. CDR3 loop: CASSQGLAGGPYSTDTQYF. CDR3 DNA: TGCGCCAGCAGCCAAGGACTAGCGGGGGGCCCGTATTCCACAGATACGCAGTATTTT.

This chain joins TRBV6-1 and TRBJ2-1, with D tentatively TRBD1 (6 bases). The CDR3 spans 15 residues. Germline lookup yields CDR1 MNHNS and CDR2 SASEGT. Trimming shortened V by 3 bases and J by 3 bases, and 12 bases separated the two germline ends. CDR3 coding DNA: TGTGCCAGCAGTGATTGGGGGCAGGGCTACAATGAGCAGTTCTTC. Amino acid sequence: CASSDWGQGYNEQFF.

This clone has a single count. This chain connects TRBV6-5 to TRBJ1-3; a weak D match, TRBD1 (5 bases). V was shortened by 0 bases and J by 3 bases, with 12 bases between the two germline ends. The CDR3 spans 16 residues. Germline CDR1 is MNHEY and CDR2 is SVGAGI. Here the CDR3 DNA reads TGTGCCAGCAGTTACTCGAGGCAGGGCGGTGGAAACACCATATATTTT. Translating it yields CASSYSRQGGGNTIYF.

The chain joins TRBV7-2 to TRBJ2-5, with 9 bases aligning to TRBD1. Germline CDR1 is SGHTA and CDR2 is FQGNSA. The CDR3 is 15 residues long. After removal of 3 bases from V and 5 bases from J, the junction contained 7 bases not matched to a gene. The CDR3 spells CASSLGQGPSETQYF. The CDR3 DNA sequence: TGTGCCAGCAGCTTGGGACAGGGTCCATCGGAGACCCAGTACTTC.

The J gene is TRBJ1-2, the V gene TRBV29-1, with D tentatively TRBD1 (5 bases). The CDR3 loop spans 11 amino acids. V was pared by 2 bases and J by 6 bases, with 7 bases between. Germline lookup yields CDR1 SQVTM and CDR2 ANQGSEA. The CDR3 DNA sequence: TGCAGCGTTGAACAGGGCCATGGCTACACCTTC. The encoded protein is CSVEQGHGYTF. The whole variable domain, filled in from reference TRBV29-1 and TRBJ1-2, reads SAVISQKPSRDICQRGTSLTIQCQVDSQVTMMFWYRQQPGQSLTLIATANQGSEATYESGFVIDKFPISRPNLTFSTLTVSNMSPEDSSIYLCSVEQGHGYTFGSGTRLTVV.

The V and J genes are TRBV30 and TRBJ1-6; D unclear. The CDR3 is made up of 12 amino acids. The germline CDR1 and CDR2 sequences are GTSNPN and SVGIG (reference sequence). V gave up 1 base and J gave up 6 bases, with 4 bases separating them. CDR3 residues: CAWSGVNSPLHF. The CDR3 region has the DNA TGTGCCTGGAGTGGCGTTAATTCACCCCTCCACTTT.

The gene calls are TRBV2 and TRBJ2-7; D unresolved. Germline V gene sequence: CDR1 SNHLY, CDR2 FYNNEI. The CDR3 has 12 residues. Trimming stripped 6 bases from V and 0 bases from J, with 6 bases between. In DNA, the CDR3 is TGTGCCAGCAGGCTCAGCTCCTACGAGCAGTACTTC. As protein: CASRLSSYEQYF.

V and J are TRBV6-4 and TRBJ1-1, with 8 nucleotides matching TRBD1. J was trimmed by 8 bases and V by 1 base; bases with no gene match: 12. The germline V gene has CDR1 MRHNA and CDR2 SNTAGT. The CDR3 runs to 16 residues. CDR3 residues: CASSDCFRGRLDEAFF. The CDR3 DNA reads TGTGCCAGCAGTGACTGCTTCAGGGGGCGGCTGGACGAAGCTTTCTTT.

This rearrangement joins TRBV6-6 to TRBJ2-7, with D perhaps matching TRBD1 (6 bases). V was clipped by 7 bases and J by 0 bases, with 13 bases between them. Germline V lookup: CDR1 MNHNY, CDR2 SVGAGI (reference sequence). CDR3 length: 14 amino acids. CDR3 DNA: TGTGCCAGCAAAGAGGGACAACACTCCTACGAGCAGTACTTC. Translation: CASKEGQHSYEQYF.

The gene calls are TRBV7-2 and TRBJ2-7, with D perhaps matching TRBD2 (5 bases). From germline, CDR1 is SGHTA and CDR2 FQGNSA. This CDR3 comprises 14 residues. V was shortened by 4 bases and J by 1 base, with 11 bases between the two germline ends. The CDR3 region is CASSSQRGSYEQYF. The CDR3 DNA reads as TGTGCCAGCAGCTCCCAGAGAGGGTCCTACGAGCAGTACTTC.

Comment on this clone: At one boundary the junction diverges from the germline segment, which might be a read error. This specimen includes other DNA sequences encoding the same CDR3. The chain joins TRBV27 to TRBJ1-3, with a tentative D call TRBD1 (6 bases). Germline values: CDR1 MNHEY, CDR2 SMNVEV (reference sequence). CDR3 size: 14 residues. The CDR3 DNA reads TGTGCCAGCTCTGGGACAAGGGATGGAAATACCATATATTTT. Translating gives CASSGTRDGNTIYF.

This clone was observed a handful of times. Other DNA sequences in this specimen translate into the identical CDR3. The V call is TRBV30, the J call TRBJ1-5; 7 bases are shared with TRBD1. The CDR3 loop spans 13 amino acids. The germline gives CDR1 GTSNPN, CDR2 SVGIG (reference sequence). V lost 0 bases and J lost 4; bases outside the gene matches: 0. Here the CDR3 reads CAWSVQGNQPQHF. DNA of the CDR3: TGTGCCTGGAGTGTACAGGGGAATCAGCCCCAGCATTTT.

This clone turned up a few times. This chain uses TRBV10-1 with TRBJ2-6; D remains ambiguous. The germline V gene has CDR1 WNHNN and CDR2 SYGVQD (reference sequence). V was clipped by 3 bases and J by 0 bases, with 9 bases between them. This CDR3 has 16 residues. The CDR3 spells CASSDPTGSGANVLTF. The CDR3 coding sequence is TGCGCCAGCAGTGACCCAACCGGCTCTGGGGCCAACGTCCTGACTTTC.

The chain carries TRBV4-1 and TRBJ2-1, with TRBD1 matching 7 bases. CDR3 length equals 16 residues. Germline V gene sequence: CDR1 MGHRA, CDR2 YSYEKL. The junction had 6 bases not matched to a gene; V was cut back by 1 base and J by 3 bases. CDR3 in amino acids: CASSQGVGGRYNEQFF. The DNA for the CDR3 is TGCGCCAGCAGCCAAGGGGTAGGGGGCCGCTACAATGAGCAGTTCTTC.